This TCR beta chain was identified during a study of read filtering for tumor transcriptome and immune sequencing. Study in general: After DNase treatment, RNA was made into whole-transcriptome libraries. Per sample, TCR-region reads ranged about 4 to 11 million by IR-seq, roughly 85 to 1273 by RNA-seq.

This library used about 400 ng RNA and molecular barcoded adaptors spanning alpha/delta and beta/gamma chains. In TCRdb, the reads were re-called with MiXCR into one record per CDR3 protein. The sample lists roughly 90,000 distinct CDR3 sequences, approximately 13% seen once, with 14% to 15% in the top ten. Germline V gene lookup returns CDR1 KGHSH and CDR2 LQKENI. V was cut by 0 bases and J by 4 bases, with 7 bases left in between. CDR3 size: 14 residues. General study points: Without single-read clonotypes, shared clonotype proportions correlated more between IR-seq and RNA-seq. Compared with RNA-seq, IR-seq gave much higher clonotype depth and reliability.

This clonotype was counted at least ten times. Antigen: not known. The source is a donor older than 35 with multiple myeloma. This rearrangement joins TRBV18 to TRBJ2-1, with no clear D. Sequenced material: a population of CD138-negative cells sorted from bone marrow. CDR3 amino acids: CASSPPNSYNEQFF. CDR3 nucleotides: TGTGCCAGCTCACCACCGAACTCTTACAATGAGCAGTTCTTC.